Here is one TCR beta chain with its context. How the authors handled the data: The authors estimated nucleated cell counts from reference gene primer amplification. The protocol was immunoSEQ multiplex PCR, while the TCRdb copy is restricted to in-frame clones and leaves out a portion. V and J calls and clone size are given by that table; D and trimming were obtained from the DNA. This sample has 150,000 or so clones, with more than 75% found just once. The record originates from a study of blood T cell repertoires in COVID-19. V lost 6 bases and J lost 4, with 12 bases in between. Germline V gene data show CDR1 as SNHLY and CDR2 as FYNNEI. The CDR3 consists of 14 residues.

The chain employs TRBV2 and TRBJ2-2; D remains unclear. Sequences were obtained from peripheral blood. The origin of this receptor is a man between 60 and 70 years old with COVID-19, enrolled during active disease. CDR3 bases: TGTGCCAGCAGCCTTGGCGAGGCCACCGGGGAGCTGTTTTTT. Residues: CASSLGEATGELFF.